Listed here are 18 T cell receptor beta chains from one sample, sequenced in a study of shared clonotypes between healthy human individuals. CD8 cells regarded as naive lacked CD45RO, were positively chosen for CCR7, and omitted terminally differentiated effector memory CD45RA+ cells. Sequencing was performed with immunoSEQ multiplex PCR; in TCRdb, only in-frame clones are kept and a portion is missing. Among about 2.2 million clones listed, 90% to 95% were seen once. Sequences were obtained from naive CD8+ T cells from PBMCs. The source is a man younger than 35 in good health. Some clones in this sample may be carry-over from other donors' samples.

The V and J genes are TRBV28 and TRBJ2-2; D might be TRBD2 (6 bases). This CDR3 is built from 16 residues. The germline V and J ends were trimmed by 3 bases and 7 bases, with 18 bases remaining between them. The germline V gene has CDR1 MDHEN and CDR2 SYDVKM. The CDR3 coding sequence is TGTGCCAGCAGTTTGTCTAGGGGAGGCTTTGGCGGGGAGCTGTTTTTT. Translating gives CASSLSRGGFGGELFF.

In DNA, the CDR3 is TGTGCCAGTAGTTTCGGGCGTTCTGATGGCTACACCTTC. This sequence encodes CASSFGRSDGYTF. The chain is built from TRBV19 and TRBJ1-2; D remains ambiguous. Per germline, CDR1 LNHDA and CDR2 SQIVND (reference sequence). This CDR3 spans 13 amino acids. The V end lost 5 bases, the J end lost 6 bases, and 13 bases lay between the germline ends.

V gene TRBV9 combines with J gene TRBJ2-5, with D possibly being TRBD1 (6 bases). The CDR3 sequence is 15 residues long. The germline V and J ends were trimmed by 0 bases and 2 bases, with 11 bases remaining between them. Germline V gives CDR1 SGDLS, CDR2 YYNGEE. DNA for the CDR3: TGTGCCAGCAGCGTAGCTTGGACAGATCAAGAGACCCAGTACTTC. Its protein is CASSVAWTDQETQYF.

The rearrangement uses TRBV7-6 and TRBJ1-4; 7 bases line up with TRBD1. Unmatched junction bases numbered 10, after V lost 5 bases and J lost 4 bases. Germline V gene sequence: CDR1 SGHVS, CDR2 FNYEAQ. CDR3 size: 16 residues. CDR3 sequence: CASSPGRGQINEKLFF. The CDR3 DNA follows: TGTGCCAGCAGCCCAGGGAGGGGGCAGATTAATGAAAAACTGTTTTTT.

The chain uses TRBV7-9 and TRBJ1-2; D not certain. V was pared by 4 bases and J by 5 bases, with 5 bases between. Germline CDR1 SEHNR, CDR2 FQNEAQ (reference sequence). The CDR3 is 11 residues long. DNA for the CDR3: TGTGCCAGCAGCTACCAATATGGCTACACCTTC. Its protein is CASSYQYGYTF.

The chain couples TRBV11-2 to TRBJ2-1; TRBD1 agrees at 7 bases. Germline V gene data show CDR1 as SGHAT and CDR2 as FQNNGV. This CDR3 has 16 amino acids. The V segment lost 1 base and the J segment 4 bases; nucleotides outside the gene matches: 7. The CDR3 protein is CASSLGGGTAYNEQFF. The CDR3 nucleotides read TGTGCCAGCAGCTTAGGAGGGGGCACGGCTTACAATGAGCAGTTCTTC.

This clone was seen just once. The identical CDR3 is also encoded by other nucleotide sequences in the sample. The V and J genes are TRBV27 and TRBJ2-7, with a weak D call TRBD2 (6 bases). The germline gives CDR1 MNHEY, CDR2 SMNVEV (reference sequence). The CDR3 totals 12 residues. V gave up 3 bases and J gave up 7 bases, with 10 bases separating them. CDR3: CASSFPGGEQYF. For the CDR3, the DNA is TGTGCCAGCAGTTTCCCCGGAGGGGAGCAGTACTTC.

The genes are TRBV7-9 and TRBJ1-1; 7 bases map to TRBD1. V dropped 5 bases and J dropped 2; count of bases not matched to a gene: 11. CDR1 SEHNR and CDR2 FQNEAQ come from the germline V gene (reference sequence). This CDR3 is 16 amino acids long. CDR3 sequence: CASSATLGQINTEAFF. The CDR3 DNA reads TGTGCCAGCAGCGCTACCTTGGGACAGATAAACACTGAAGCTTTCTTT.

As concerns this clone: In the same sample, other DNA sequences code for this CDR3. The chain has TRBV9 and TRBJ2-7; maybe TRBD1 (5 bases). This CDR3 region has 14 residues. The V and J ends lost 0 bases and 2 bases respectively, with 9 bases between them. Germline V CDR1 and CDR2: SGDLS, YYNGEE. CDR3 sequence reads: CASSVGGRTYEQYF. CDR3 nucleotide sequence: TGTGCCAGCAGCGTAGGGGGCCGTACCTACGAGCAGTACTTC.

The CDR3 protein is CASSPRTGRSGNTIYF. The CDR3 DNA sequence: TGTGCCAGCAGCCCTCGGACAGGGAGGTCCGGAAACACCATATATTTT. V gene TRBV9 combines with J gene TRBJ1-3; 8 bases match TRBD1. V shed 4 bases, J shed 4 bases, and the junction held 10 bases outside the gene matches. CDR3 size: 16 residues. Germline CDR1 and CDR2: SGDLS and YYNGEE. The full variable domain, rest sourced from reference TRBV9 and TRBJ1-3, is DSGVTQTPKHLITATGQRVTLRCSPRSGDLSVYWYQQSLDQGLQFLIQYYNGEERAKGNILERFSAQQFPDLHSELNLSSLELGDSALYFCASSPRTGRSGNTIYFGEGSWLTVV.

The rearrangement links TRBV28 to TRBJ2-1, with D tentatively TRBD2 (5 bases). The CDR3 is 14 residues long. The germline V gene has CDR1 MDHEN and CDR2 SYDVKM. The V and J ends lost 6 bases and 6 bases respectively, with 15 bases between them. In nucleotides, the CDR3 is TGTGCCAGCAGCGGACTCATGGACTTCAATGAGCAGTTCTTC. Translated: CASSGLMDFNEQFF.

The chain links TRBV7-3 to TRBJ2-7, with TRBD2 matching 9 bases. With 4 bases clipped from V and 5 bases from J, the junction kept 3 bases outside the gene matches. This CDR3 is 13 amino acids long. CDR1 and CDR2 from the germline V gene are SGHTA and FQGTGA. In DNA, the CDR3 is TGTGCCAGCAGCTGGCGGGAGGGGAACGAGCAGTACTTC. It translates to CASSWREGNEQYF.

V gene TRBV6-1 combines with J gene TRBJ1-3, with D perhaps matching TRBD1 (6 bases). This CDR3 has 15 residues. Between the trimmed V and J ends, which lost 6 bases and 2 bases, there was a span of 14 bases. Germline loops: CDR1 MNHNS, CDR2 SASEGT. CDR3 amino acids: CASSPTGSAGNTIYF. The CDR3 region has the DNA TGTGCCAGCAGCCCAACAGGGTCGGCTGGAAACACCATATATTTT.

This rearrangement joins TRBV7-9 to TRBJ2-5; TRBD1 matches at 7 bases. The CDR3 extends over 15 amino acids. J was trimmed by 1 base and V by 4 bases; bases with no gene match: 6. Germline V gene lookup returns CDR1 SEHNR and CDR2 FQNEAQ (reference sequence). The CDR3 region is CASSSGTETQETQYF. CDR3 bases: TGTGCCAGCAGCTCCGGGACAGAAACCCAAGAGACCCAGTACTTC.

The chain joins TRBV7-8 to TRBJ1-2; D gene uncertain. This CDR3 comprises 16 residues. V was cut by 5 bases and J by 0 bases, with 16 bases left in between. The V gene's germline CDR1 is SGHVS and CDR2 FQNEAQ. This chain's CDR3 is CASSPRTGITNYGYTF. CDR3 nucleotides: TGTGCCAGCAGCCCGAGGACCGGAATAACTAACTATGGCTACACCTTC.

The V gene is TRBV10-3, the J gene TRBJ2-7; 11 bases match TRBD2. The ends lost 2 bases at V and 1 base at J; junction bases unmatched: 4. CDR3 size: 16 residues. The V gene's germline CDR1 is ENHRY and CDR2 SYGVKD. The CDR3 sequence is CAISEPRLAGSYEQYF. CDR3 DNA: TGTGCCATCAGTGAGCCCCGACTAGCGGGGTCCTACGAGCAGTACTTC.

This clone was seen only once. Other DNA variants within this sample encode the same CDR3. The V call is TRBV27, the J call TRBJ2-1; possibly TRBD1 for D (6 bases). The germline V gene encodes CDR1 MNHEY and CDR2 SMNVEV (reference sequence). The CDR3 extends over 13 amino acids. V was clipped by 3 bases and J by 7 bases, with 10 bases between them. The CDR3 region is CASSFQGGNEQFF. CDR3 nucleotides: TGTGCCAGCAGTTTCCAAGGGGGAAATGAGCAGTTCTTC.

The rearrangement links TRBV18 to TRBJ1-1, with D uncertain. The V gene lost 4 bases and the J gene lost 3 bases, with 6 bases spanning the gap. The CDR3 has 12 residues. CDR1 KGHSH and CDR2 LQKENI come from the germline V gene. The CDR3 loop is CASSLSHTEAFF. DNA for the CDR3: TGTGCCAGCTCACTGTCCCACACTGAAGCTTTCTTT.